Listed below are T cell receptor beta chains from one sample, sequenced in a study of monozygotic twins with inflammatory bowel disease. For each CDR3 protein, TCRdb gives one entry from its re-call of the 5' RACE reads, without DNA. The ten top clones account for 2.5% to 3%, within a sample of more than 300,000 distinct CDR3 sequences. Sequencing was done on a sample of blood. These receptors were taken from a human donor with ulcerative colitis or Crohn's disease, or a healthy co-twin of an affected twin (not recorded which). The CDR3 runs from the conserved cysteine through the conserved F or W.

V gene	J gene	CDR3 protein
TRBV5-1	TRBJ2-2	CASSSGDSSNTGELFF
TRBV7-3	TRBJ1-3	CASSSYDRVPGNTIYF
TRBV12-5	TRBJ2-3	CASGFNGGTDTQYF
TRBV7-2	TRBJ2-2	CASSPPSGELFF
TRBV12-3/TRBV12-4	TRBJ1-6	CASSATGPANSPLHF
TRBV5-1	TRBJ2-1	CASSFGTGSSNEQFF
TRBV20-1	TRBJ2-1	CSAEGKGGDRYNEQFF
TRBV5-1	TRBJ2-1	CASSWQTSSNEQFF
TRBV20-1	TRBJ1-3	CSASRGPNSGNTIYF
TRBV5-1	TRBJ2-2	CANRDFNTGELFF
TRBV29-1	TRBJ2-1	CSVDPTNEQFF
TRBV5-1	TRBJ2-1	CASSPPLGTEQFF
TRBV2	TRBJ2-5	CASVRVSETQYF
TRBV29-1	TRBJ1-1	CSSRLNTEAFF
TRBV12-3/TRBV12-4	TRBJ2-7	CASSLYGTYEQYF
TRBV7-9	TRBJ2-5	CASSSRDNQETQYF
TRBV10-3	TRBJ2-3	CAITRGQGRTDTQYF
TRBV6-2/TRBV6-3	TRBJ2-7	CASSYQAGASSIIRDEQYF
TRBV20-1	TRBJ2-7	CSARDSTRGYEQYF
TRBV7-2	TRBJ2-1	CASSLVGGIYNEQFF
TRBV12-3/TRBV12-4	TRBJ2-3	CASNHPTSGGGTDTQYF
TRBV4-3	TRBJ2-3	CASSRGRGLEDTQYF
TRBV15	TRBJ1-4	CATGGVFREKLFF
TRBV6-5	TRBJ2-1	CASSYLGTGRDEQFF
TRBV24-1	TRBJ2-5	CATSEGGGLAGVETQYF
TRBV6-1	TRBJ1-2	CASSEAWGIANYGYTF
TRBV6-1	TRBJ2-7	CASSVSITSSYEQYF
TRBV23-1	TRBJ2-7	CASSQFSGQGFYEQYF
TRBV7-8	TRBJ2-4	CASSLVILGGWDKNIQYF